The next 22 T cell receptor beta chains were all read from a single sample in a study of beta chain features in type 1 diabetes. Overall study findings and caveats: Shorter TCRB CDR3s, moderately but significantly so, were found in Type 1 diabetes patients in all four CD4+ subsets.

No antigen has been assigned to these receptors. What was sequenced were expressed TCRB transcripts, since all of the isolated RNA had been reverse transcribed. The repertoire was sequenced with immunoSEQ multiplex PCR; TCRdb's copy has only in-frame clones and lacks some. The table includes 100,000 to 150,000 clones, approximately 15% detected once. The material sequenced was central memory CD4+ T cells from blood. The receptors were sampled from a man aged 18-30 years with type 1 diabetes.

This clone was counted many times. A read error is possible here, since a much larger clone lies one base away. In the same sample, other DNA sequences code for this CDR3. The chain links TRBV20-1 to TRBJ2-5; D is unresolved. The CDR3 length is 9 residues. Germline V gene sequence: CDR1 DFQATT, CDR2 SNEGSKA (reference sequence). Trimming pared 6 bases from V and 5 bases from J, leaving 4 bases between. CDR3 residues: CSAPETQYF. CDR3 in DNA: TGCAGTGCCCCGGAGACCCAGTACTTC.

This clone was seen a few times. CDR3 in amino acids: CAISRDKTDTQYF. DNA for the CDR3: TGTGCCATCAGCCGTGATAAAACAGATACGCAGTATTTT. The chain employs TRBV10-3 and TRBJ2-3; the D is unclear. In germline, CDR1 is ENHRY, CDR2 SYGVKD. V dropped 6 bases and J dropped 3 bases, with 10 bases sitting between them. The CDR3 spans 13 residues.

This clone was seen ten or more times. The chain links TRBV29-1 to TRBJ1-5; the D gene is possibly TRBD1 (5 bases). The CDR3 consists of 15 residues. Germline CDR1 and CDR2: SQVTM and ANQGSEA. V was shortened by 4 bases and J by 3 bases, with 16 bases between the two germline ends. The CDR3 region has the DNA TGCAGCGTTGGGGTTGGGCGGGGGAACAATCAGCCCCAGCATTTT. Translated, it gives CSVGVGRGNNQPQHF.

This clone has just a few counts. The CDR3 reads CASSQDLKIGGLGYTF. CDR3 nucleotide sequence: TGCGCCAGCAGCCAAGATTTGAAGATCGGTGGTTTAGGCTACACCTTC. This chain joins TRBV4-3 and TRBJ1-2, with no clear D. The V gene's germline CDR1 is LGHNA and CDR2 YSLEER. The germline V and J ends were trimmed by 0 bases and 8 bases, with 19 bases remaining between them. The CDR3 contains 16 residues.

The table lists this clone with many counts. The CDR3 reads CASSPYPTSSGQYF. The CDR3 DNA reads as TGTGCCAGCAGTCCCTACCCGACTAGCTCGGGGCAGTACTTC. The chain employs TRBV28 and TRBJ2-7, with 7 bases identical to TRBD2. The germline CDR1 and CDR2 sequences are MDHEN and SYDVKM. Losses at the gene ends were 5 bases for V and 9 bases for J; bases not matched to a gene: 13. The CDR3 totals 14 residues.

This clone appeared a few times. This chain connects TRBV30 to TRBJ2-7; D perhaps matches TRBD2 (5 bases). The V end was cut by 2 bases, the J end by 4 bases, with 9 bases between. This CDR3 has 12 residues. The germline gives CDR1 GTSNPN, CDR2 SVGIG (reference sequence). This CDR3 is CAWSLDFYEQYF. The CDR3 nucleotides read TGTGCCTGGAGTCTGGACTTTTACGAGCAGTACTTC.

V is TRBV7-2 and J is TRBJ1-1; D remains ambiguous. The V end was cut by 5 bases, the J end by 0 bases, with 7 bases between. CDR3 length: 13 residues. The germline V gene encodes CDR1 SGHTA and CDR2 FQGNSA. CDR3 coding DNA: TGTGCCAGCAGCCAACACTTGAACACTGAAGCTTTCTTT. It yields the protein CASSQHLNTEAFF.

This clone has only one observation. This could be a read error, since a much larger clone is one nucleotide away. The chain links TRBV2 to TRBJ2-1; 9 bases fit TRBD1. This CDR3 is built from 14 residues. The V gene's germline CDR1 is SNHLY and CDR2 FYNNEI. Trimming cost V 6 bases and J 2 bases; bases outside gene matches: 2. The CDR3 sequence is CASRTGGPYNEQFF. The CDR3 DNA reads as TGTGCCAGCAGAACAGGGGGCCCCTACAATGAGCAGTTCTTC.

CDR3 coding DNA: TGTGCCAGCAGCATCAGCGGGGGGGCTTTTGAGCAGTTCTTC. It is translated as CASSISGGAFEQFF. V usage is TRBV7-9 and J usage is TRBJ2-1, with 10 bases fitting TRBD2. The germline gives CDR1 SEHNR, CDR2 FQNEAQ (reference sequence). The CDR3 is 14 residues long. V dropped 5 bases and J dropped 9; count of bases not matched to a gene: 7.

CDR3 bases: TGTGCCAGCAGCTCCCCTCCCGATACGCAGTATTTT. Protein sequence: CASSSPPDTQYF. The chain employs TRBV7-8 and TRBJ2-3; D is uncertain. V gave up 4 bases and J gave up 6 bases, with 8 bases separating them. Germline CDR1 reads SGHVS; CDR2 reads FQNEAQ. The CDR3 has 12 amino acids.

This clone was picked up a small number of times. The rearrangement uses TRBV7-2 and TRBJ2-3; 9 bases are shared with TRBD2. V was clipped by 1 base and J by 5 bases; unmatched bases: 7. The length of the CDR3 is 16 residues. Germline V gives CDR1 SGHTA, CDR2 FQGNSA. The CDR3 loop is CASSLGNSGGLDTQYF. DNA of the CDR3: TGTGCCAGCAGCTTAGGCAATAGCGGGGGCCTAGATACGCAGTATTTT.

At least ten counts were recorded for this clone. The V and J genes are TRBV18 and TRBJ2-1; TRBD1 is a possible D gene (5 bases). The CDR3 is made up of 12 amino acids. V was trimmed by 3 bases and J by 9 bases, leaving 9 bases between them. CDR1 is KGHSH, CDR2 LQKENI, per germline. The CDR3 is CASSPRGSEQFF. The DNA of the CDR3 is TGTGCCAGCTCACCTAGGGGAAGTGAGCAGTTCTTC.

This clone was seen a few times. The chain combines TRBV19 with TRBJ1-1; no firm D call. The CDR3 is 12 residues long. V lost 5 bases, J lost 1 base, and 5 bases lay in between. Germline CDR1 reads LNHDA; CDR2 reads SQIVND (reference sequence). For the CDR3, the DNA is TGTGCCAGTAGTGCAGGGAACACTGAAGCTTTCTTT. Protein: CASSAGNTEAFF.

The rearrangement joins TRBV30 to TRBJ2-1; 10 nucleotides align to TRBD2. Trimming cost V 5 bases and J 7 bases; bases outside gene matches: 2. The CDR3 sequence is 12 residues long. The germline gives CDR1 GTSNPN, CDR2 SVGIG (reference sequence). CDR3 coding DNA: TGTGCCTGGGAGCGGGGGGGTAATGAGCAGTTCTTC. Amino acids: CAWERGGNEQFF.

There are a few counts of this clone. The chain couples TRBV12-2 to TRBJ2-1; the D call TRBD2 from the table was never checked on the DNA. TRBV12-2 is flagged as a pseudogene. The CDR3 is 15 residues long. CDR3 nucleotide sequence: TGTGCCAGCAGCCCCGGGACTATAACCCTCAATGAGCAGTTCTTC. Translation: CASSPGTITLNEQFF.

This clone was detected only a few times. The V and J genes are TRBV7-2 and TRBJ2-7, with 7 bases matching TRBD1. The CDR3 sequence is 14 residues long. CDR1 is SGHTA, CDR2 FQGNSA, per germline. Trimming took 3 bases from V and 2 from J; bases not matched to a gene: 4. The CDR3 region has the DNA TGTGCCAGCAGCTTCCGGGACAGACCCTACGAGCAGTACTTC. As protein: CASSFRDRPYEQYF.

This clone was picked up a small number of times. The chain uses TRBV18 and TRBJ2-7; a weak D match, TRBD2 (5 bases). This CDR3 is built from 14 residues. In germline, CDR1 is KGHSH, CDR2 LQKENI. V lost 5 bases to trimming and J lost 2 bases, with 13 bases between them. CDR3 coding DNA: TGTGCCAGCTCATCCCCCGGGATTACCTACGAGCAGTACTTC. It codes for CASSSPGITYEQYF. Variable domain in full (rest from reference TRBV18 and TRBJ2-7): NAGVMQNPRHLVRRRGQEARLRCSPMKGHSHVYWYRQLPEEGLKFMVYLQKENIIDESGMPKERFSAEFPKEGPSILRIQQVVRGDSAAYFCASSSPGITYEQYFGPGTRLTVT.

This clone was found a few times. CDR3 DNA sequence: TGTGCCAGCAGTGGCCCTACGACCCGAGGGACTGAAGCTTTCTTT. It translates to CASSGPTTRGTEAFF. The chain has TRBV2 and TRBJ1-1, with D unclear. This CDR3 has 15 amino acids. V was clipped by 4 bases and J by 5 bases, with 17 bases between them. Germline V gene sequence: CDR1 SNHLY, CDR2 FYNNEI.

This sequence joins TRBV27 and TRBJ2-3, with 10 bases lining up with TRBD2. The length of the CDR3 is 15 residues. Germline V gene data show CDR1 as MNHEY and CDR2 as SMNVEV (reference sequence). V gave up 5 bases and J gave up 7 bases; unmatched junction bases: 9. CDR3 in amino acids: CASSPLRAGGNTQYF. The DNA for the CDR3 is TGTGCCAGCAGTCCCCTACGAGCGGGGGGGAATACGCAGTATTTT.

The sample holds a few counts of this clone. This clone may be a read error of a much larger clone one base away. V usage is TRBV4-2 and J usage is TRBJ2-6; TRBD2 agrees at 7 bases. V trimming: 4 bases; J trimming: 2 bases; junction bases outside the gene matches: 2. The length of the CDR3 is 15 residues. Germline-derived CDR1 and CDR2 are LGHNA and YNFKEQ. The CDR3 DNA reads as TGTGCCAGCAGCCTACGGGGGGCTGGGGCCAACGTCCTGACTTTC. It translates to CASSLRGAGANVLTF.

The gene calls are TRBV28 and TRBJ1-2; D gene unclear. This CDR3 spans 14 amino acids. Germline V lookup: CDR1 MDHEN, CDR2 SYDVKM. The V and J ends lost 2 bases and 8 bases respectively, with 15 bases between them. The CDR3 nucleotides are TGTGCCAGCAGTTTAAGGTCGTGGCAGTCAGGCTACACCTTC. It specifies CASSLRSWQSGYTF.

This clone showed up just a few times. CDR3 loop: CASSMGTEMREQYF. The DNA for the CDR3 is TGTGCCAGTAGTATGGGGACAGAGATGAGGGAGCAGTACTTC. V gene TRBV19 combines with J gene TRBJ2-7; 7 bases agree with TRBD1. The ends lost 3 bases at V and 7 bases at J; junction bases unmatched: 9. Germline V gives CDR1 LNHDA, CDR2 SQIVND (reference sequence). The CDR3 covers 14 residues. The whole variable domain, filled in from reference TRBV19 and TRBJ2-7, reads DGGITQSPKYLFRKEGQNVTLSCEQNLNHDAMYWYRQDPGQGLRLIYYSQIVNDFQKGDIAEGYSVSREKKESFPLTVTSAQKNPTAFYLCASSMGTEMREQYFGPGTRLTVT.